This TCR beta chain was documented in a study of T cells after yellow fever vaccination. About the research overall: Each low-cell-number fraction was prepared by means of SMART-Seq v4 Ultra Low Input. Overall study findings and caveats: Reappearance after the booster was observed for most primary-vaccination clones (96% CD4, around 90% CD8).

TCRdb fed the 5' RACE reads into MiXCR, producing one record per CDR3 protein. The sample shows 300,000 to 350,000 distinct CDR3 sequences, 3% to 4.5% of them seen only once. Germline CDR1 and CDR2: SGHAT and FQNNGV. V gave up 4 bases and J gave up 6 bases, with 29 bases separating them. This CDR3 has 19 amino acids. As regards this clonotype: The target antigen is unknown.

This chain uses TRBV11-2 with TRBJ2-3; D uncertain. This sample comprised PBMCs, obtained 5 days after the yellow fever booster vaccination. This sequence was found in a man aged 18 to 30 who received the YFV17D yellow fever vaccine. CDR3 DNA sequence: TGTGCCAGCAGCTCTCCCTCCCGTTACCGCGTTTTATCTATGGATACGCAGTATTTT. This translates into CASSSPSRYRVLSMDTQYF.